Below are 17 T cell receptor beta chains sequenced from a single sample in a study of shared clonotypes between healthy human individuals. Libraries were prepared by immunoSEQ multiplex PCR; TCRdb keeps only in-frame clonotypes and omits some of them. The sample includes under 150,000 clones, about 67% seen only once; the top ten take around 25%. The sample was memory CD8+ T cells sorted from blood. Stated subset: CD45RO+ cells pooled with CCR7-negative TemRA cells. The receptor source for this set is a woman in her 30s in good health.

J is TRBJ1-2 and V is TRBV6-7, with D hard to call. TRBV6-7 is known as an ORF, though its function is uncertain. The germline V and J ends were trimmed by 5 bases and 5 bases, with 9 bases remaining between them. This CDR3 has 12 amino acids. The CDR3 DNA follows: TGTGCCAGCAGTCGACCCCAGTATGGCTACACCTTC. This sequence encodes CASSRPQYGYTF.

This clone was counted a single time. The gene calls are TRBV9 and TRBJ2-7, with D uncertain. Germline CDR1 SGDLS, CDR2 YYNGEE. V lost 0 bases and J 0 bases, leaving 10 bases between the germline ends. CDR3 length equals 15 residues. The CDR3 reads CASSVGDLSSYEQYF. CDR3 coding DNA: TGTGCCAGCAGCGTAGGAGATTTAAGCTCCTACGAGCAGTACTTC.

The genes are TRBV4-1 and TRBJ2-7, with TRBD2 identical over 11 bases. CDR3 length equals 16 residues. The V gene's germline CDR1 is MGHRA and CDR2 YSYEKL. V lost 3 bases, J lost 6 bases, and 10 bases stayed unmatched. The CDR3 DNA reads TGCGCCAGCAGCCAGAGACTAGCGGGGCCCCAGGTCGAGCAGTACTTC. As protein: CASSQRLAGPQVEQYF.

The chain uses TRBV7-8 and TRBJ2-1, with 8 bases fitting TRBD1. Trimming at V came to 6 bases and at J to 10 bases, leaving 5 bases not matched to a gene. From germline, CDR1 is SGHVS and CDR2 FQNEAQ. CDR3 size: 12 residues. CDR3 coding DNA: TGTGCCAGCAGTCGGACAGGGTCCGAGCAGTTCTTC. Translated, it gives CASSRTGSEQFF.

The chain recombines TRBV6-4 with TRBJ2-1; D is perhaps TRBD1 or TRBD2 (5 bases each). V was pared by 10 bases and J by 0 bases, with 16 bases between. Germline CDR1 MRHNA, CDR2 SNTAGT. The CDR3 runs to 15 residues. The CDR3: CATGSSFSSYNEQFF. Written as DNA, the CDR3 is TGTGCCACAGGGAGTAGCTTTAGCTCCTACAATGAGCAGTTCTTC.

V and J are TRBV7-2 and TRBJ2-7, with TRBD1 matching 8 bases. J was trimmed by 7 bases and V by 5 bases; bases with no gene match: 10. Germline CDR1 is SGHTA and CDR2 is FQGNSA. The CDR3 extends over 14 amino acids. CDR3 sequence (DNA): TGTGCCAGCAGCAAACAGGGGGACTCGGTTGAGCAGTACTTC. Its protein product is CASSKQGDSVEQYF.

The chain couples TRBV9 to TRBJ2-1; 8 bases align to TRBD2. The V gene end was trimmed by 2 bases and the J gene end by 8 bases; junction bases not matched to a gene: 12. This CDR3 comprises 16 residues. CDR1 is SGDLS, CDR2 YYNGEE, per germline. Here the CDR3 reads CASSVYGTSGLDEQFF. In nucleotides, the CDR3 is TGTGCCAGCAGCGTTTACGGGACTAGTGGTTTGGATGAGCAGTTCTTC.

The rearrangement links TRBV18 to TRBJ2-3; D is unclear. Germline V gives CDR1 KGHSH, CDR2 LQKENI. Trimming took 5 bases from V and 2 from J, leaving 2 bases between them. CDR3 length: 11 amino acids. As DNA, the CDR3 is TGTGCCAGCTCATTCACAGATACGCAGTATTTT. This codes for CASSFTDTQYF.

In its sample, this clone was seen once. The V and J genes are TRBV15 and TRBJ2-7; D ambiguous. V was pared by 2 bases and J by 8 bases, with 19 bases between. The CDR3 extends over 15 amino acids. Germline V gene sequence: CDR1 LNHNV, CDR2 YYDKDF (reference sequence). The CDR3 coding sequence is TGTGCCACCAGCAGAACCCTAACCCCAGCGAGGAAGCAGTACTTC. Encoded protein: CATSRTLTPARKQYF.

This sequence joins TRBV5-1 and TRBJ2-7, with 8 positions matching TRBD1. The CDR3 totals 19 residues. Germline loops: CDR1 SGHRS, CDR2 YFSETQ. Germline trimming cut 4 bases from V and 5 bases from J; bases unmatched to any gene: 23. CDR3 sequence reads: CASSLWTGTGSTISNEQYF. In nucleotides, the CDR3 is TGCGCCAGCAGCCTGTGGACAGGGACAGGATCGACTATTTCCAACGAGCAGTACTTC. Drawing the rest from reference TRBV5-1 and TRBJ2-7, the complete variable domain is KAGVTQTPRYLIKTRGQQVTLSCSPISGHRSVSWYQQTPGQGLQFLFEYFSETQRNKGNFPGRFSGRQFSNSRSEMNVSTLELGDSALYLCASSLWTGTGSTISNEQYFGPGTRLTVT.

The genes are TRBV27 and TRBJ2-7; D is uncertain. Germline CDR1 and CDR2: MNHEY and SMNVEV (reference sequence). Trimming removed 6 bases from V and 2 bases from J, with 5 bases in between. The length of the CDR3 is 11 residues. The DNA of the CDR3 is TGTGCCAGCAGCTTCGCCTACGAGCAGTACTTC. This gives the protein CASSFAYEQYF.

A word on this clone: This may be a read error: a much more frequent sequence differs by one nucleotide. The chain joins TRBV30 to TRBJ2-1; 8 bases line up with TRBD2. Germline CDR1 GTSNPN, CDR2 SVGIG (reference sequence). V was pared by 3 bases and J by 10 bases, with 17 bases of the junction left unmatched. The CDR3 covers 16 residues. Here the CDR3 DNA reads TGTGCCTGGAGAAGGAAGGGGCTAGCGGGTATTGGGGAGCAGTTCTTC. Translating gives CAWRRKGLAGIGEQFF.

V is TRBV6-5 and J is TRBJ1-1; D is ambiguous. V gave up 5 bases and J gave up 4 bases, with 8 bases separating them. Germline CDR1 reads MNHEY; CDR2 reads SVGAGI. CDR3 length equals 12 residues. The CDR3 DNA reads TGTGCCAGCAGTACATTTGGCACTGAAGCTTTCTTT. This codes for CASSTFGTEAFF.

The rearrangement links TRBV4-1 to TRBJ2-1; 7 bases fit TRBD2. CDR3 length: 15 amino acids. Germline CDR1 reads MGHRA; CDR2 reads YSYEKL. The V segment lost 1 base and the J segment 9 bases; nucleotides outside the gene matches: 9. CDR3 in DNA: TGCGCCAGCAGCCAAGGCGGCGGGAGAAATAGTGAGCAGTTCTTC. Protein product: CASSQGGGRNSEQFF.

The rearrangement links TRBV29-1 to TRBJ2-3; no clear D. V shed 5 bases and J shed 6 bases, with 12 bases lying between them. The length of the CDR3 is 12 residues. Germline CDR1 SQVTM, CDR2 ANQGSEA. The chain's CDR3 is CSVPSRADTQYF. The CDR3 DNA is TGCAGCGTTCCGTCTAGGGCGGATACGCAGTATTTT.

CDR3 bases: TGCGCCAGCAGCTTGGTGGCTAGCGGGAGCCCCTACGAGCAGTACTTC. The encoded protein is CASSLVASGSPYEQYF. The chain is built from TRBV5-1 and TRBJ2-7; 10 positions match TRBD2. The germline V gene encodes CDR1 SGHRS and CDR2 YFSETQ. There are 16 residues in the CDR3. The V and J ends lost 0 bases and 2 bases, in that order; junction bases with no gene match: 5.

This clone has just one count. The rearrangement joins TRBV6-6 to TRBJ1-2; 8 bases match TRBD1. Germline V gene sequence: CDR1 MNHNY, CDR2 SVGAGI (reference sequence). The V and J ends lost 2 bases and 6 bases, in that order; junction bases with no gene match: 2. The length of the CDR3 is 13 residues. CDR3 DNA sequence: TGTGCCAGCAGTTACGTGACAGGGGATGGCTACACCTTC. Residues: CASSYVTGDGYTF.